The sequence of this T cell receptor beta chain was determined in a study of cytomegalovirus exposure and HLA in healthy donors. This clone was found a few times. The target antigen is unknown. This CDR3 comprises 13 residues. The V end lost 4 bases, the J end lost 3 bases, and 9 bases lay between the germline ends. Germline V gene lookup returns CDR1 LNHDA and CDR2 SQIVND (reference sequence). Findings of the study overall: Several top significant clusters appeared, in a later analysis, to be linked to common viral pathogens. Analysis was carried out at a later point, and it linked a missense DCLRE1C variant to TCR beta V- and J-gene trimming.

PCR amplification relied on 60 Vbeta primers (plus 13 Jbeta primers). How the authors handled the data: Later, roughly 86 million unique TCR beta chains were counted in an analysis, and roughly 11 million of them were shared. Libraries were prepared by immunoSEQ multiplex PCR; TCRdb keeps only in-frame clonotypes and omits some of them. D and trimming come from the DNA, and the V and J calls and clone size come from that table. This table holds about 80,000 clones, less than 80% found once. This clonotype was obtained from a human donor in good health. Source material: PBMCs. This rearrangement joins TRBV19 to TRBJ2-5; D may be TRBD2 (6 bases). CDR3 sequence: CASSREREETQYF. The DNA for the CDR3 is TGTGCCAGTAGTAGAGAGCGGGAAGAGACCCAGTACTTC. Looking up the rest from reference TRBV19 and TRBJ2-5 gives the full variable domain: DGGITQSPKYLFRKEGQNVTLSCEQNLNHDAMYWYRQDPGQGLRLIYYSQIVNDFQKGDIAEGYSVSREKKESFPLTVTSAQKNPTAFYLCASSREREETQYFGPGTRLLVL.